Shown below are 25 T cell receptor beta chains from a single sample sequenced in a study of radiotherapy plus CTLA-4 blockade in lung cancer. Profiled with immunoSEQ multiplex PCR; TCRdb holds only in-frame clones, not every one. The sample holds roughly 53,000 clones, approximately 84% seen once. This specimen was peripheral blood, taken from a patient treated with radiotherapy plus ipilimumab. The receptors come from a human donor with non-small cell lung cancer whose response to radiotherapy plus ipilimumab could not be evaluated.

The V and J genes are TRBV4-3 and TRBJ1-2; 9 bases are shared with TRBD1. The V segment lost 3 bases and the J segment 3 bases; nucleotides outside the gene matches: 11. CDR1 and CDR2 (germline): LGHNA, YSLEER. The CDR3 has 17 residues. The CDR3 is CASSQRVGQGLYYGYTF. The CDR3 DNA is TGCGCCAGCAGCCAGAGAGTCGGACAGGGGTTGTACTATGGCTACACCTTC.

V and J are TRBV27 and TRBJ1-4; D gene unclear. Germline-derived CDR1 and CDR2 are MNHEY and SMNVEV (reference sequence). V lost 7 bases and J lost 8, with 14 bases in between. The CDR3 has 13 residues. The CDR3, as DNA: TGTGCCAGCACCTCGTGGCTCAACGAAAAACTGTTTTTT. Its translation is CASTSWLNEKLFF.

The chain uses TRBV5-1 and TRBJ2-5; 10 bases map to TRBD1. Germline V lookup: CDR1 SGHRS, CDR2 YFSETQ. Trimming cost V 0 bases and J 5 bases; bases outside gene matches: 4. The CDR3 is 15 residues long. CDR3 in amino acids: CASSLEGQGRETQYF. The DNA of the CDR3 is TGCGCCAGCAGCTTGGAGGGACAGGGGAGGGAGACCCAGTACTTC.

The chain recombines TRBV30 with TRBJ1-3; 8 nucleotides match TRBD1. The CDR3 covers 16 residues. The germline V gene has CDR1 GTSNPN and CDR2 SVGIG (reference sequence). V lost 1 base and J lost 4; bases outside the gene matches: 9. The DNA of the CDR3 is TGTGCCTGGAGTGACATTTCAGGGGGCGAAGGAAACACCATATATTTT. As protein: CAWSDISGGEGNTIYF.

This chain uses TRBV28 with TRBJ1-1; 10 bases agree with TRBD1. CDR3 length equals 17 residues. V dropped 5 bases and J dropped 6; count of bases not matched to a gene: 15. Germline values: CDR1 MDHEN, CDR2 SYDVKM. The CDR3: CASSQTGQGWRSAEAFF. DNA of the CDR3: TGTGCCAGCAGTCAGACGGGACAGGGGTGGAGGAGCGCTGAAGCTTTCTTT.

This chain joins TRBV4-1 and TRBJ2-7; tentatively, D is TRBD1 (6 bases). The V end was cut by 1 base, the J end by 0 bases, with 10 bases between. The CDR3 loop spans 15 amino acids. Germline CDR1 reads MGHRA; CDR2 reads YSYEKL. CDR3 region: CASSQGYRASYEQYF. The CDR3 bases are TGCGCCAGCAGCCAAGGCTACAGGGCCTCCTACGAGCAGTACTTC.

The chain links TRBV10-2 to TRBJ2-3; the D gene is possibly TRBD2 (7 bases). V gave up 3 bases and J gave up 0 bases, with 13 bases separating them. The CDR3 has 16 residues. CDR1 and CDR2 from the germline V gene are WSHSY and SAAADI. CDR3 sequence: CASSEWGGKSTDTQYF. As DNA, the CDR3 is TGCGCCAGCAGTGAATGGGGGGGCAAGAGCACAGATACGCAGTATTTT.

The gene calls are TRBV7-9 and TRBJ1-1; 7 bases are a match to TRBD1. The CDR3 length is 16 residues. Germline V gives CDR1 SEHNR, CDR2 FQNEAQ (reference sequence). The V gene end was trimmed by 6 bases and the J gene end by 0 bases; junction bases not matched to a gene: 10. CDR3 region: CASSSTGSPLNTEAFF. The CDR3 DNA reads as TGTGCCAGCAGTTCGACAGGGAGTCCCCTGAACACTGAAGCTTTCTTT.

The chain is built from TRBV28 and TRBJ1-3; TRBD1 is a possible D gene (5 bases). This CDR3 contains 16 residues. Looked up from germline, CDR1 is MDHEN and CDR2 is SYDVKM. V was shortened by 7 bases and J by 0 bases, with 16 bases between the two germline ends. CDR3 DNA: TGTGCCAGCACAGAGGAGGGGAAACGCTCTGGAAACACCATATATTTT. Its protein product is CASTEEGKRSGNTIYF.

J is TRBJ2-6 and V is TRBV18; TRBD2 might be the D (5 bases). Germline V lookup: CDR1 KGHSH, CDR2 LQKENI. The CDR3 sequence is 17 residues long. Between the trimmed V and J ends, which lost 2 bases and 4 bases, there was a span of 15 bases. In DNA form, the CDR3 reads TGTGCCAGCTCACCAGGGGTATCGGGGTACGGGGCCAACGTCCTGACTTTC. This sequence encodes CASSPGVSGYGANVLTF.

The rearrangement uses TRBV15 and TRBJ2-5, with D maybe TRBD2 (5 bases). The CDR3 length is 16 residues. The germline V gene has CDR1 LNHNV and CDR2 YYDKDF (reference sequence). V gave up 0 bases and J gave up 5 bases, with 16 bases separating them. CDR3 coding DNA: TGTGCCACCAGCAGAGATCCCCCGGGGTCCGGGGAGACCCAGTACTTC. Its translation is CATSRDPPGSGETQYF.

This chain links TRBV30 with TRBJ1-2; TRBD1 matches 7 bases. Germline V CDR1 and CDR2: GTSNPN, SVGIG (reference sequence). This CDR3 has 12 amino acids. The V segment lost 3 bases and the J segment 7 bases; nucleotides outside the gene matches: 5. CDR3 amino acids: CAWSPGTVGYTF. DNA of the CDR3: TGTGCCTGGAGCCCCGGGACAGTTGGCTACACCTTC.

The chain employs TRBV16 and TRBJ2-7; D is undetermined. Per the germline V gene, CDR1 is KGHSY and CDR2 is FQNENV. The CDR3 runs 14 residues. Trimming pared 8 bases from V and 0 bases from J, leaving 14 bases between. CDR3 sequence (DNA): TGTGCCAGCTCCCGAGAGGCGAGCTCCTACGAGCAGTACTTC. Its translation: CASSREASSYEQYF.

The V and J genes are TRBV9 and TRBJ1-3, with D tentatively TRBD1 (6 bases). The germline V gene encodes CDR1 SGDLS and CDR2 YYNGEE. The CDR3 length is 16 residues. The V and J ends lost 2 bases and 0 bases respectively, with 12 bases between them. The CDR3 reads CASSVKDSSSGNTIYF. The CDR3 nucleotides are TGTGCCAGCAGCGTCAAGGACAGTTCCTCTGGAAACACCATATATTTT.

The chain employs TRBV5-1 and TRBJ2-3; TRBD2 is a possible D gene (6 bases). Trimming removed 3 bases from V and 8 bases from J, with 13 bases in between. This CDR3 has 13 residues. Germline assignment: CDR1 SGHRS and CDR2 YFSETQ. CDR3 sequence (DNA): TGCGCCAGCAGCTGGGACTCATCGAGTACGCAGTATTTT. Translated: CASSWDSSSTQYF.

V is TRBV18 and J is TRBJ2-7, with a weak D call TRBD2 (5 bases). CDR3 length: 13 residues. Trimming removed 5 bases from V and 4 bases from J, with 12 bases in between. CDR1 and CDR2 from the germline V gene are KGHSH and LQKENI. This CDR3 is CASSSDTGYEQYF. As DNA, the CDR3 is TGTGCCAGCTCATCCGATACGGGGTACGAGCAGTACTTC.

V is TRBV5-1 and J is TRBJ2-7; D perhaps matches TRBD1 (5 bases). The V end was cut by 3 bases, the J end by 6 bases, with 10 bases between. The germline gives CDR1 SGHRS, CDR2 YFSETQ. This CDR3 comprises 12 residues. The chain's CDR3 is CASSSTGAEQYF. CDR3 bases: TGCGCCAGCAGCTCTACTGGGGCCGAGCAGTACTTC.

This chain joins TRBV7-2 and TRBJ2-4; D unresolved. V was trimmed by 3 bases and J by 6 bases, leaving 9 bases between them. The CDR3 runs to 13 residues. CDR1 SGHTA and CDR2 FQGNSA come from the germline V gene. CDR3 loop: CASSLVRGNIQYF. Here the CDR3 DNA reads TGTGCCAGCAGCTTGGTTAGAGGAAACATTCAGTACTTC.

As regards this clone: The junction departs from germline at one end; a sequencing error may be responsible. The gene calls are TRBV7-2 and TRBJ2-5, with TRBD2 matching 10 bases. The CDR3 extends over 15 amino acids. In germline, CDR1 is SGHTA, CDR2 FQGNSA. The CDR3 DNA follows: TGTGCCAGCAGCCTAGCTAGCGGGAGAGGGGAGACCCAGTACTTC. Encoded protein: CASSLASGRGETQYF.

The chain carries TRBV5-5 and TRBJ1-5; the D is unclear. Trimming left V 0 bases short and J 6 bases short, with 4 bases between. This CDR3 comprises 12 residues. Germline V gene sequence: CDR1 SGHKS, CDR2 YYEKEE (reference sequence). The CDR3 DNA is TGTGCCAGCAGCTTGGCGGGTCAGCCCCAGCATTTT. Protein product: CASSLAGQPQHF. The complete variable domain, with remaining parts taken from reference TRBV5-5 and TRBJ1-5, reads DAGVTQSPTHLIKTRGQQVTLRCSPISGHKSVSWYQQVLGQGPQFIFQYYEKEERGRGNFPDRFSARQFPNYSSELNVNALLLGDSALYLCASSLAGQPQHFGDGTRLSIL.

The gene calls are TRBV29-1 and TRBJ2-1; D is uncertain. In germline, CDR1 is SQVTM, CDR2 ANQGSEA. CDR3 length: 12 amino acids. V was shortened by 4 bases and J by 4 bases, with 8 bases between the two germline ends. CDR3 sequence: CSVGKQYNEQFF. The CDR3 DNA sequence: TGCAGCGTTGGAAAACAGTACAATGAGCAGTTCTTC.

The CDR3: CASTRGGSSYEQYF. CDR3 coding DNA: TGTGCCAGCACGAGAGGGGGTTCCTCCTACGAGCAGTACTTC. The rearrangement uses TRBV2 and TRBJ2-7; TRBD1 might be the D (6 bases). Trimming removed 7 bases at V and 0 bases at J, with 13 bases between. This CDR3 comprises 14 residues. Germline loops: CDR1 SNHLY, CDR2 FYNNEI.

The rearrangement joins TRBV28 to TRBJ1-4, with D uncertain. CDR3 length: 16 residues. Trimming removed 6 bases from V and 3 bases from J, with 17 bases in between. In germline, CDR1 is MDHEN, CDR2 SYDVKM. As DNA, the CDR3 is TGTGCCAGCAGCTGGATAGGGAAGAGGGCTAATGAAAAACTGTTTTTT. Translated, it gives CASSWIGKRANEKLFF. The full variable domain, completed using reference TRBV28 and TRBJ1-4, is DVKVTQSSRYLVKRTGEKVFLECVQDMDHENMFWYRQDPGLGLRLIYFSYDVKMKEKGDIPEGYSVSREKKERFSLILESASTNQTSMYLCASSWIGKRANEKLFFGSGTQLSVL.

CDR3 bases: TGTGCCAGCTCTCTCTTATCGAGCTCCTACAATGAGCAGTTCTTC. It is translated as CASSLLSSSYNEQFF. The chain recombines TRBV18 with TRBJ2-1; D is unresolved. This CDR3 is built from 15 residues. Per germline, CDR1 KGHSH and CDR2 LQKENI. V dropped 6 bases and J dropped 0 bases, with 12 bases sitting between them. Together with reference TRBV18 and TRBJ2-1, the CDR3 gives the full variable domain: NAGVMQNPRHLVRRRGQEARLRCSPMKGHSHVYWYRQLPEEGLKFMVYLQKENIIDESGMPKERFSAEFPKEGPSILRIQQVVRGDSAAYFCASSLLSSSYNEQFFGPGTRLTVL.

The chain combines TRBV9 with TRBJ1-2, with D possibly matching TRBD1 (6 bases). The germline CDR1 and CDR2 sequences are SGDLS and YYNGEE. Trimming took off 0 bases at V and 8 bases at J, with 14 bases between the two ends. The CDR3 extends over 14 amino acids. The CDR3 loop reads CASSVATGREGYTF. CDR3 DNA: TGTGCCAGCAGCGTAGCAACAGGGCGGGAGGGCTACACCTTC.